What follows is one T cell receptor (beta chain) and its context. No antigen is known for it. The sample is drawn from a study of alternative splicing in chronic myeloid leukemia remission (dated by TCRdb to 2018 to 2020). Study-wide context: RNA sequencing was used to profile peripheral blood from chronic-phase CML patients at diagnosis and at remission, and the results were compared with those from healthy donors. Median ages were about 54 years at diagnosis, 56 at remission and 37 for healthy controls. The female/male split was 11/5 for diagnosis samples, 8/3 for remission samples and 2/4 for controls. For diagnosis, remission and control samples alike, total RNA was extracted from peripheral blood mononuclear cells using Trizol. Findings and caveats that apply to the study as a whole: Blood cell composition differed strongly by timepoint, shifting from myeloid progenitor enrichment at diagnosis to mature lymphoid enrichment at remission. At remission, blood cell composition was found to be reconfigured to resemble that of lymphoid cell-enriched normal controls.

Peripheral blood from six or seven healthy donors served as normal controls. Libraries came from bulk RNA-seq. The TruSeq Stranded RNA sample prep kit was used to generate libraries of poly-A-enriched mRNA from an input of 1 ug total RNA. Each sample was sequenced in triplicate using paired-end sequencing on a HiSeq 2500. A read length of 125 nucleotides per mate was used for RNA-seq. In the paper's pipeline: Reads were trimmed and aligned to hg38 using STAR v2.7, and quality control was done with FASTQC, RSeQC and multiqc. Salmon 0.14.1 was used to quantify gene expression levels as transcripts per million (TPM). Principal component analysis suggested that transcriptomic profiles were not driven by trial, library batch, sequencing batch, treatment regimen or sex. After TCRdb reprocessed the reads, each CDR3 protein sequence was kept as one row, without DNA. In this record, the V and J calls reflect TCRdb's handling and not the investigators' own analysis. The sample table holds fewer than 450 distinct CDR3 sequences, of which under 96% were seen once. The top ten hold approximately 9% of the sample.

The CDR3 goes from the cysteine to the phenylalanine over 16 residues. Only the protein is on record. The germline V gene provides CDR1 SGHDT and CDR2 YYEEEE. Input material: PBMCs. Here the chain combines TRBV5-6 and TRBJ2-1; TCRdb's assignment of TRBD2 cannot be checked, as there is no DNA. The origin of this receptor is a person aged 25-55 years in good health. This receptor carries the CDR3 CASSPPGLAVYNEQFF.